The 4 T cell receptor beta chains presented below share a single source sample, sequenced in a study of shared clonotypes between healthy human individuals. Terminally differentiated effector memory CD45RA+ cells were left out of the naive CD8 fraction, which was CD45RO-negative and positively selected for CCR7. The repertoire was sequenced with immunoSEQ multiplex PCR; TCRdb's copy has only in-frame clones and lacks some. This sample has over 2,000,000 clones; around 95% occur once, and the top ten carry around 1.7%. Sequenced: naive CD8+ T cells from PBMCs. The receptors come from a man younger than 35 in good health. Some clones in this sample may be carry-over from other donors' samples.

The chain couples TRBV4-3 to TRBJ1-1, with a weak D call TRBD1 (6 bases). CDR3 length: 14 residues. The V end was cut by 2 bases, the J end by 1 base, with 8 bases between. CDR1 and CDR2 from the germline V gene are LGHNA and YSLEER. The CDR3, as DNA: TGCGCCAGCAGCCAAAGGACAGCGAACACTGAAGCTTTCTTT. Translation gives CASSQRTANTEAFF.

The CDR3: CASSYWGTRSTGELFF. In DNA, the CDR3 is TGTGCCAGCAGTTATTGGGGGACTAGAAGCACCGGGGAGCTGTTTTTT. The V and J genes are TRBV6-5 and TRBJ2-2, with 8 bases aligning to TRBD2. The V gene's germline CDR1 is MNHEY and CDR2 SVGAGI. The junction had 7 bases not matched to a gene; V was cut back by 3 bases and J by 4 bases. The CDR3 spans 16 residues.

The CDR3 DNA reads TGTGCCAGCAGCTTAGATAGCGGCCTCACAGATACGCAGTATTTT. It encodes CASSLDSGLTDTQYF. The V call is TRBV7-3, the J call TRBJ2-3, with D possibly being TRBD2 (6 bases). Deletions cut 2 bases from V and 2 bases from J, with 11 bases between. CDR1 is SGHTA, CDR2 FQGTGA, per germline. There are 15 residues in the CDR3. The variable domain in full, completed from reference TRBV7-3 and TRBJ2-3, reads GAGVSQTPSNKVTEKGKYVELRCDPISGHTALYWYRQSLGQGPEFLIYFQGTGAADDSGLPNDRFFAVRPEGSVSTLKIQRTERGDSAVYLCASSLDSGLTDTQYFGPGTRLTVL.

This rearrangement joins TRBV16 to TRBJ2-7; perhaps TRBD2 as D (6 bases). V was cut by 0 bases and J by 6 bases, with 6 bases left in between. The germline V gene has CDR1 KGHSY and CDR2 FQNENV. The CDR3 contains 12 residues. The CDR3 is CASSQSGGEQYF. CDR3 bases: TGTGCCAGCAGCCAATCGGGGGGCGAGCAGTACTTC. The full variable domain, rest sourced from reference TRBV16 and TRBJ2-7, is GEEVAQTPKHLVRGEGQKAKLYCAPIKGHSYVFWYQQVLKNEFKFLISFQNENVFDETGMPKERFSAKCLPNSPCSLEIQATKLEDSAVYFCASSQSGGEQYFGPGTRLTVT.